The 24 T cell receptor beta chains below were found in one sample sequenced in a study of blood T cell repertoires in COVID-19. Sequencing used immunoSEQ multiplex PCR; TCRdb keeps in-frame clones, though not all of them. The sample gives fewer than 200,000 clones, approximately 82% of which show up once; 17% is in the top ten. The sample was PBMCs or T cells enriched from blood (not recorded which). The origin of the receptors is a woman aged 50 to 60 who had recovered from COVID-19.

The chain has TRBV4-3 and TRBJ1-1; D is ambiguous. CDR1 and CDR2 (germline): LGHNA, YSLEER. The CDR3 totals 15 residues. Trimming removed 0 bases at V and 5 bases at J, with 13 bases between. CDR3 nucleotide sequence: TGCGCCAGCAGCCAAGAGCGGTCGACGAGGACTGAAGCTTTCTTT. This sequence encodes CASSQERSTRTEAFF.

This chain connects TRBV11-2 to TRBJ2-1, with D perhaps matching TRBD1 (6 bases). The CDR3 is 12 amino acids. V was pared by 5 bases and J by 13 bases, with 15 bases between. The V gene's germline CDR1 is SGHAT and CDR2 FQNNGV. The chain's CDR3 is CASSKNRDPQFF. CDR3 DNA: TGTGCCAGCAGCAAGAACAGGGATCCACAGTTCTTC.

This sequence joins TRBV6-2 or TRBV6-3 and TRBJ1-5, with 8 bases that match TRBD1. The CDR3 is made up of 14 amino acids. V gave up 5 bases and J gave up 3 bases; unmatched junction bases: 3. Germline CDR1 reads MNHEY; CDR2 reads SVGEGT. The CDR3 DNA reads TGTGCCAGCAGTCGGACAGGGATCAATCAGCCCCAGCATTTT. This sequence encodes CASSRTGINQPQHF.

About this clone: Other nucleotide sequences in the sample specify the same CDR3. CDR3 sequence reads: CASSLRTSGRAGNEQFF. In DNA, the CDR3 is TGTGCCAGCAGCCTTAGGACTAGCGGGAGGGCTGGCAATGAGCAGTTCTTC. The chain is built from TRBV3-1 (or the pseudogene TRBV3-2) and TRBJ2-1; TRBD2 matches at 15 bases. After removal of 4 bases from V and 6 bases from J, the junction contained 7 bases not matched to a gene. Germline loops: CDR1 LGHDT, CDR2 YNNKEL (reference sequence). The CDR3 spans 17 residues.

The rearrangement joins TRBV28 to TRBJ1-5; no clear D. Germline V gene sequence: CDR1 MDHEN, CDR2 SYDVKM. Trimming took off 8 bases at V and 2 bases at J, with 7 bases between the two ends. CDR3 length: 12 residues. CDR3 bases: TGTGCCAGCGGACTGGGCAATCAGCCCCAGCATTTT. It encodes CASGLGNQPQHF. Combining the CDR3 with reference TRBV28 and TRBJ1-5 gives the whole variable domain DVKVTQSSRYLVKRTGEKVFLECVQDMDHENMFWYRQDPGLGLRLIYFSYDVKMKEKGDIPEGYSVSREKKERFSLILESASTNQTSMYLCASGLGNQPQHFGDGTRLSIL.

This clone was seen just once. This chain joins TRBV3-1 (or the pseudogene TRBV3-2) and TRBJ1-3; 8 bases are a match to TRBD1. Germline assignment: CDR1 LGHDT and CDR2 YNNKEL (reference sequence). CDR3 length equals 14 residues. Trimming removed 5 bases from V and 3 bases from J; junction bases left unmatched: 3. CDR3 sequence reads: CASSYGQGGNTIYF. The DNA of the CDR3 is TGTGCCAGCAGCTACGGACAGGGTGGAAACACCATATATTTT.

The V and J genes are TRBV27 and TRBJ1-1, with D maybe TRBD1 (5 bases). The CDR3 spans 15 residues. Germline V gene lookup returns CDR1 MNHEY and CDR2 SMNVEV (reference sequence). Trimming removed 2 bases at V and 2 bases at J, with 12 bases between. The CDR3 loop reads CASSLGGTPNTEAFF. The CDR3 region has the DNA TGTGCCAGCAGTTTAGGCGGGACCCCCAACACTGAAGCTTTCTTT.

This chain connects TRBV28 to TRBJ2-7; 7 bases agree with TRBD1. V trimming: 6 bases; J trimming: 1 base; junction bases outside the gene matches: 6. Germline V gives CDR1 MDHEN, CDR2 SYDVKM. The CDR3 is made up of 14 amino acids. The CDR3 spells CASSPRDRSYEQYF. The CDR3 DNA reads TGTGCCAGCAGCCCCCGGGACAGATCCTACGAGCAGTACTTC.

This clone was picked up a small number of times. This sample includes further DNA sequences coding for the same CDR3. The chain combines TRBV28 with TRBJ1-4, with a weak D call TRBD1 (5 bases). Per the germline V gene, CDR1 is MDHEN and CDR2 is SYDVKM. Deletions cut 3 bases from V and 8 bases from J, with 13 bases between. There are 14 residues in the CDR3. CDR3 nucleotides: TGTGCCAGCAGTTTCCAGGGCGGGAACGAAAAACTGTTTTTT. It translates to CASSFQGGNEKLFF.

The chain joins TRBV6-5 to TRBJ1-4, with TRBD1 as a possible D gene (5 bases). The CDR3 extends over 14 amino acids. V was shortened by 2 bases and J by 7 bases, with 11 bases between the two germline ends. The germline V gene encodes CDR1 MNHEY and CDR2 SVGAGI. CDR3 in DNA: TGTGCCAGCAGTTACGCAGGGCCCGGTGAAAAACTGTTTTTT. Protein sequence: CASSYAGPGEKLFF.

Regarding this clone: This CDR3 is also generated by other DNA sequences in the sample. The J gene is TRBJ1-3, the V gene TRBV28; D might be TRBD1 (6 bases). V shed 5 bases and J shed 4 bases, with 12 bases lying between them. The CDR3 spans 14 residues. Germline CDR1 MDHEN, CDR2 SYDVKM. The DNA for the CDR3 is TGTGCCAGCAGTCTCACAGGGACCGGAAACACCATATATTTT. It yields the protein CASSLTGTGNTIYF.

The chain has TRBV27 and TRBJ1-4, with 9 bases aligning to TRBD1. CDR1 is MNHEY, CDR2 SMNVEV, per germline (reference sequence). The CDR3 has 15 residues. V trimming: 0 bases; J trimming: 8 bases; junction bases outside the gene matches: 4. CDR3 bases: TGTGCCAGCAGTTTATCGGGGACAGGGAGGGAAAAACTGTTTTTT. It is translated as CASSLSGTGREKLFF.

The rearrangement links TRBV18 to TRBJ2-1; possible D gene TRBD2, 6 bases. V gave up 2 bases and J gave up 4 bases, with 15 bases separating them. CDR1 is KGHSH, CDR2 LQKENI, per germline. This CDR3 region has 16 residues. The chain's CDR3 is CASSPGAGTEYNEQFF. The CDR3 DNA follows: TGTGCCAGCTCACCAGGCGCGGGAACCGAGTACAATGAGCAGTTCTTC.

This clone has a handful of counts. The J gene is TRBJ2-7, the V gene TRBV3-1 (or the pseudogene TRBV3-2), with D perhaps TRBD2 (6 bases). The CDR3 length is 14 residues. The germline V gene encodes CDR1 LGHDT and CDR2 YNNKEL (reference sequence). Trimming pared 4 bases from V and 1 base from J, leaving 11 bases between. The CDR3 here is CASSRDSSSYEQYF. In DNA form, the CDR3 reads TGTGCCAGCAGCCGGGACTCTTCTTCCTACGAGCAGTACTTC.

This rearrangement joins TRBV30 to TRBJ2-2, with D tentatively TRBD1 (5 bases). With 0 bases removed from V and 1 base from J, the gap between germline ends came to 9 bases. CDR1 is GTSNPN, CDR2 SVGIG, per germline (reference sequence). The CDR3 totals 15 residues. The CDR3 DNA reads as TGTGCCTGGAGTGTGTTCACAGGGAACACCGGGGAGCTGTTTTTT. This translates into CAWSVFTGNTGELFF.

The chain has TRBV28 and TRBJ2-2, with D perhaps matching TRBD2 (7 bases). The CDR3 is 16 amino acids. The V gene's germline CDR1 is MDHEN and CDR2 SYDVKM. V shed 3 bases and J shed 5 bases, with 16 bases lying between them. Here the CDR3 reads CASSLFGGRRTGELFF. The CDR3 DNA follows: TGTGCCAGCAGTTTGTTCGGGGGGCGCAGGACCGGGGAGCTGTTTTTT. Complete variable domain (other parts from reference TRBV28 and TRBJ2-2): DVKVTQSSRYLVKRTGEKVFLECVQDMDHENMFWYRQDPGLGLRLIYFSYDVKMKEKGDIPEGYSVSREKKERFSLILESASTNQTSMYLCASSLFGGRRTGELFFGEGSRLTVL.

The chain carries TRBV27 and TRBJ2-3; D not resolved. This CDR3 contains 12 residues. CDR1 MNHEY and CDR2 SMNVEV come from the germline V gene (reference sequence). The V and J ends lost 5 bases and 0 bases respectively, with 3 bases between them. CDR3 protein: CASSQSTDTQYF. In DNA, the CDR3 is TGTGCCAGCAGTCAAAGCACAGATACGCAGTATTTT.

The chain couples TRBV4-1 to TRBJ2-3, with D uncertain. Trimming left V 4 bases short and J 6 bases short, with 14 bases between. The CDR3 loop spans 14 amino acids. CDR1 is MGHRA, CDR2 YSYEKL, per germline. The CDR3 sequence is CASSPPGLVDTQYF. The CDR3 bases are TGCGCCAGCAGCCCCCCTGGCCTTGTGGATACGCAGTATTTT.

This clone was observed many times. This chain connects TRBV7-2 to TRBJ2-7, with a tentative D call TRBD2 (7 bases). The germline V and J ends were trimmed by 5 bases and 6 bases, with 23 bases remaining between them. The CDR3 length is 16 residues. Germline CDR1 is SGHTA and CDR2 is FQGNSA. This CDR3 is CASSPSSGGLTSEQYF. The CDR3, as DNA: TGTGCCAGCAGCCCAAGTTCGGGGGGCCTTACCTCCGAGCAGTACTTC.

This chain links TRBV10-3 with TRBJ1-5; D is perhaps TRBD1 (5 bases). Trimming took 2 bases from V and 5 from J, leaving 10 bases between them. Germline loops: CDR1 ENHRY, CDR2 SYGVKD. The CDR3 runs to 14 residues. CDR3 protein: CAISERQSDQPQHF. For the CDR3, the DNA is TGTGCCATCAGTGAGAGACAGTCGGATCAGCCCCAGCATTTT.

The gene calls are TRBV12-3 or TRBV12-4 and TRBJ2-7; weak D call: TRBD1 (6 bases). This CDR3 has 13 residues. V was shortened by 6 bases and J by 2 bases, with 11 bases between the two germline ends. The CDR3 region is CASSTKGAYEQYF. CDR3 DNA sequence: TGTGCCAGCAGCACTAAGGGGGCCTACGAGCAGTACTTC.

The gene calls are TRBV5-4 and TRBJ1-4; 8 nucleotides line up with TRBD1. There are 16 residues in the CDR3. V shed 3 bases, J shed 5 bases, and the junction held 9 bases outside the gene matches. CDR1 SGHNT and CDR2 YYREEE come from the germline V gene (reference sequence). The CDR3 here is CASSSESRDRNEKLFF. The DNA for the CDR3 is TGTGCCAGCAGCTCCGAGTCCCGGGACAGGAATGAAAAACTGTTTTTT.

The V call is TRBV5-1, the J call TRBJ2-1; tentative D call: TRBD2 (6 bases). The germline gives CDR1 SGHRS, CDR2 YFSETQ. V lost 1 base, J lost 6 bases, and 14 bases lay in between. The CDR3 is 15 residues long. In DNA form, the CDR3 reads TGCGCCAGCAGCTTGTCCGGGAGTAATAGCAATGAGCAGTTCTTC. Translating gives CASSLSGSNSNEQFF.

V and J are TRBV18 and TRBJ2-2; no clear D gene. Looked up from germline, CDR1 is KGHSH and CDR2 is LQKENI. V was clipped by 3 bases and J by 5 bases, with 4 bases between them. The CDR3 totals 12 residues. Written as DNA, the CDR3 is TGTGCCAGCTCACCGAGGACCGGGGAGCTGTTTTTT. This translates into CASSPRTGELFF.